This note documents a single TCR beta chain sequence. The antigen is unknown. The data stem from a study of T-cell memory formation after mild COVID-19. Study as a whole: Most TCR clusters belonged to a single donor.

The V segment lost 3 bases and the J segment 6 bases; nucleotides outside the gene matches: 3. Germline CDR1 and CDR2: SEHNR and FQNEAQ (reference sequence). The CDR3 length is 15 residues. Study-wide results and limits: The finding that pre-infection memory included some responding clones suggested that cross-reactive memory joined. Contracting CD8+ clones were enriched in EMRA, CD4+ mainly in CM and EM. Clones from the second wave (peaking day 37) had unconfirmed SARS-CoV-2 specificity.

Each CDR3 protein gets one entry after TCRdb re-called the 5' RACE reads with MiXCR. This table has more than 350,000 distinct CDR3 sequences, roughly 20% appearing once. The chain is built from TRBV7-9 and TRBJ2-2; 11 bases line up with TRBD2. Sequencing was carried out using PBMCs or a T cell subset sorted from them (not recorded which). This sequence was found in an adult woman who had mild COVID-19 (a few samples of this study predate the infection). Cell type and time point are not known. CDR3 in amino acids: CASSLRTSGPGELFF. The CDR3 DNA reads TGTGCCAGCAGCTTGCGGACTAGCGGGCCCGGGGAGCTGTTTTTT.